A few counts support the clone carrying this TCR beta chain. Its target is not known. TCRdb processed the RT-PCR reads anew with MiXCR; each CDR3 protein has one entry. The table shows some 480,000 distinct CDR3 sequences, with roughly 11% occurring only once. Trimming cost V 3 bases and J 0 bases, with 5 bases left between them. CDR3 length: 14 amino acids. This record belongs to a study of response to subunit inactivated influenza vaccine. General study points: Authors proposed each seasonal influenza vaccination draws in few new T cells.

This receptor was taken from a man over 45 who received an inactivated influenza vaccine. Sequenced material: PBMCs from blood, taken about 6 weeks after vaccination. The chain employs TRBV12-3 or TRBV12-4 and TRBJ2-2, with D hard to call. The CDR3 reads CASSLWTNTGELFF. The CDR3 DNA is TGTGCCAGCAGTTTGTGGACGAACACCGGGGAGCTGTTTTTT.